Below are 17 T cell receptor beta chains sequenced from a single sample in a study of CD8 T cells in Susac syndrome. The authors reverse transcribed 0.5 to 1 ug RNA with random hexamers. TCRdb re-derived calls from the immunoSEQ multiplex PCR reads in MiXCR, one entry per CDR3 protein. The sample lists about 83,000 distinct CDR3 sequences, 90% to 97% occurring once. Material: CD8+ T cells from PBMCs. These receptors were collected from a human donor with Susac syndrome.

The J gene is TRBJ2-2, the V gene TRBV7-8; 7 positions agree with TRBD2. Germline V gene lookup returns CDR1 SGHVS and CDR2 FQNEAQ. This CDR3 is 18 amino acids long. The ends lost 3 bases at V and 10 bases at J; junction bases unmatched: 20. CDR3 sequence (DNA): TGTGCCAGCAGCTTGGGCGGAGGATGGGTTTCGGGGAGGGAGGAGCTGTTTTTT. The encoded protein is CASSLGGGWVSGREELFF.

The V and J genes are TRBV16 and TRBJ1-4; D unclear. The CDR3 contains 17 residues. The germline V gene encodes CDR1 KGHSY and CDR2 FQNENV. V shed 0 bases and J shed 2 bases, with 13 bases lying between them. In DNA form, the CDR3 reads TGTGCCAGCAGCCAATCACTAGGGCCAGCCACTAATGAAAAACTGTTTTTT. Protein product: CASSQSLGPATNEKLFF.

The chain carries TRBV5-1 and TRBJ2-1; tentatively, D is TRBD2 (5 bases). CDR1 SGHRS and CDR2 YFSETQ come from the germline V gene. The CDR3 consists of 15 residues. V was trimmed by 2 bases and J by 3 bases, leaving 12 bases between them. CDR3 DNA sequence: TGCGCCAGCAGCTTAAGTAGGGAGATCTACAATGAGCAGTTCTTC. The encoded protein is CASSLSREIYNEQFF.

The chain links TRBV30 to TRBJ2-5, with 9 bases lining up with TRBD1. The V gene's germline CDR1 is GTSNPN and CDR2 SVGIG (reference sequence). V dropped 1 base and J dropped 4; count of bases not matched to a gene: 4. CDR3 length: 14 residues. The DNA of the CDR3 is TGTGCCTGGAGTGCGGGACAGGGCGGAGAGACCCAGTACTTC. Its translation is CAWSAGQGGETQYF.

The J gene is TRBJ1-5, the V gene TRBV28; D remains ambiguous. The CDR3 consists of 17 residues. Germline V lookup: CDR1 MDHEN, CDR2 SYDVKM. Between the trimmed V and J ends, which lost 5 bases and 3 bases, there was a span of 20 bases. CDR3 DNA: TGTGCCAGCAGTAACGCGCACTGGGCGTCGGACAATCAGCCCCAGCATTTT. Encoded protein: CASSNAHWASDNQPQHF.

The sample holds one count of this clonotype. The rearrangement joins TRBV7-8 to TRBJ2-7; D possibly corresponds to TRBD1 (6 bases). Trimming removed 3 bases from V and 2 bases from J, with 14 bases in between. The CDR3 is 15 amino acids. Germline CDR1 is SGHVS and CDR2 is FQNEAQ. CDR3 sequence reads: CASSLTPDSTYEQYF. The CDR3 DNA is TGTGCCAGCAGCTTGACGCCGGACAGCACCTACGAGCAGTACTTC.

The table lists this clonotype with a count of one. V is TRBV28 and J is TRBJ2-5; no clear D gene. V lost 4 bases, J lost 2 bases, and 11 bases lay in between. CDR1 and CDR2 from the germline V gene are MDHEN and SYDVKM. This CDR3 contains 14 residues. The CDR3 sequence is CASSYGPTQETQYF. The CDR3 DNA is TGTGCCAGCAGTTATGGCCCGACTCAAGAGACCCAGTACTTC.

Comment on this clonotype: One end of the junction does not line up with germline, which may come from a read error. The chain uses TRBV9 and TRBJ2-5; D is uncertain. Looked up from germline, CDR1 is SGDLS and CDR2 is YYNGEE. The CDR3 consists of 10 residues. This CDR3 is CASSGVDLDF. The CDR3 nucleotides read TGTGCCAGCAGCGGAGTCGATTTGGACTTC. The full variable domain, with the rest looked up from reference TRBV9 and TRBJ2-5, is DSGVTQTPKHLITATGQRVTLRCSPRSGDLSVYWYQQSLDQGLQFLIQYYNGEERAKGNILERFSAQQFPDLHSELNLSSLELGDSALYFCASSGVDLDFGPGTRLLVL.

The V and J genes are TRBV29-1 and TRBJ1-2; D is unclear. This CDR3 has 11 amino acids. Trimming left V 7 bases short and J 6 bases short, with 12 bases between. Germline V CDR1 and CDR2: SQVTM, ANQGSEA. The CDR3: CSADAGDGYTF. In DNA form, the CDR3 reads TGCAGCGCCGACGCCGGGGATGGCTACACCTTC.

This chain uses TRBV20-1 with TRBJ1-2; D is undetermined. CDR1 is DFQATT and CDR2 is SNEGSKA in the germline V gene (reference sequence). The germline V and J ends were trimmed by 0 bases and 2 bases, with 13 bases remaining between them. The CDR3 contains 15 residues. The CDR3 protein is CSARDKVADNYGYTF. CDR3 DNA: TGCAGTGCTAGAGATAAAGTGGCTGACAACTATGGCTACACCTTC.

The rearrangement joins TRBV12-3 or TRBV12-4 to TRBJ2-1, with D possibly TRBD2 on 6 matching bases. The CDR3 runs 15 residues. The V end was cut by 4 bases, the J end by 4 bases, with 14 bases between. CDR3 coding DNA: TGTGCCAGCAGTTCGCCGGGAGAAGGGTACAATGAGCAGTTCTTC. Protein: CASSSPGEGYNEQFF.

The chain has TRBV5-1 and TRBJ1-2; a possible D gene is TRBD1 (6 bases). V was trimmed by 5 bases and J by 5 bases, leaving 16 bases between them. Looked up from germline, CDR1 is SGHRS and CDR2 is YFSETQ. The CDR3 loop spans 14 amino acids. Written as DNA, the CDR3 is TGCGCCAGCAGGGGACACCCGGGGCAATATGGCTACACCTTC. Encoded protein: CASRGHPGQYGYTF.

This clonotype came up once. The gene calls are TRBV15 and TRBJ2-5; D is ambiguous. The CDR3 loop spans 15 amino acids. Germline-derived CDR1 and CDR2 are LNHNV and YYDKDF (reference sequence). V was shortened by 0 bases and J by 1 base, with 9 bases between the two germline ends. CDR3 nucleotide sequence: TGTGCCACCAGCAGAGAGGCGGTAGCCCAAGAGACCCAGTACTTC. This sequence encodes CATSREAVAQETQYF.

This clonotype has only a few counts. The chain is built from TRBV25-1 and TRBJ2-7, with 7 positions matching TRBD1. This CDR3 is built from 12 residues. With 8 bases clipped from V and 2 bases from J, the junction kept 3 bases outside the gene matches. Germline values: CDR1 MGHDK, CDR2 SYGVNS. CDR3 nucleotide sequence: TGTGCCAGCGCTACAGGGGCCTACGAGCAGTACTTC. Translation gives CASATGAYEQYF.

This rearrangement joins TRBV29-1 to TRBJ2-1, with 7 bases identical to TRBD1. The CDR3 has 15 residues. CDR1 SQVTM and CDR2 ANQGSEA come from the germline V gene. Germline trimming cut 4 bases from V and 0 bases from J; bases unmatched to any gene: 6. The DNA for the CDR3 is TGCAGCGTTGCGAACCGGGACAGCTCCTACAATGAGCAGTTCTTC. This translates into CSVANRDSSYNEQFF.

V is TRBV11-2 and J is TRBJ2-3; a possible D gene is TRBD2 (5 bases). Trimming took off 3 bases at V and 8 bases at J, with 15 bases between the two ends. This CDR3 region has 14 residues. Germline V CDR1 and CDR2: SGHAT, FQNNGV. The CDR3 loop reads CASSFFEAGSTQYF. The CDR3 DNA reads TGTGCCAGCAGCTTCTTCGAGGCGGGCAGTACGCAGTATTTT.

The chain recombines TRBV9 with TRBJ2-1; 7 nucleotides align to TRBD2. CDR3 length equals 13 residues. CDR1 and CDR2 from the germline V gene are SGDLS and YYNGEE. V was clipped by 3 bases and J by 6 bases; unmatched bases: 3. CDR3 protein: CASSDGGGNEQFF. The CDR3, as DNA: TGTGCCAGCAGCGATGGCGGGGGCAATGAGCAGTTCTTC.